The clone carrying this T cell receptor beta chain was detected only a few times. No antigen is known for it. Profiled with immunoSEQ multiplex PCR; TCRdb holds only in-frame clones, not every one. The sample records roughly 56,000 clones, around 90% being singletons. The CDR3 is 18 residues long. In germline, CDR1 is SGDLS, CDR2 YYNGEE. The V and J ends lost 4 bases and 4 bases, in that order; junction bases with no gene match: 17. Specified time point: cycle 4 day 1 (C4D1), after 5 to 7 weeks of nivolumab. After autologous stem cell transplantation all patients relapsed, and prior brentuximab vedotin exposure differed between cohorts. The sample comes from a study of PD-1 blockade in classical Hodgkin lymphoma. Findings of the study overall: Reasons behind the repertoire differences stay unclear, perhaps disease activity or earlier therapy. Individuals who commenced nivolumab within less than 1 year of ASCT were excluded.

This sequence joins TRBV9 and TRBJ2-5; 9 bases match TRBD2. This TCR was sampled from a human donor with classical Hodgkin lymphoma. The sample consisted of peripheral blood mononuclear cells (PBMCs), taken before the fourth cycle of nivolumab. The CDR3 loop reads CASSKSAGGPLLGETQYF. Written as DNA, the CDR3 is TGTGCCAGCAGCAAATCGGCGGGGGGGCCCCTTTTAGGAGAGACCCAGTACTTC. Complete variable domain (other parts from reference TRBV9 and TRBJ2-5): DSGVTQTPKHLITATGQRVTLRCSPRSGDLSVYWYQQSLDQGLQFLIQYYNGEERAKGNILERFSAQQFPDLHSELNLSSLELGDSALYFCASSKSAGGPLLGETQYFGPGTRLLVL.